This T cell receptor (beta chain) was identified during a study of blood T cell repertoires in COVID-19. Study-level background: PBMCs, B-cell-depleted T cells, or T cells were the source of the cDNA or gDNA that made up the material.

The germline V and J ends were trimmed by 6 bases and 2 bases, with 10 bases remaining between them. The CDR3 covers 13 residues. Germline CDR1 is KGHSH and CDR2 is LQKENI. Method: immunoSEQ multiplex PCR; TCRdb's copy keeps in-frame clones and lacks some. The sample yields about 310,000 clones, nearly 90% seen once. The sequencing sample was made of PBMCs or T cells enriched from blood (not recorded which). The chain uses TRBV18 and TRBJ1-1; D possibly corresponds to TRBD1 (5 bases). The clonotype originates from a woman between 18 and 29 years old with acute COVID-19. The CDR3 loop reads CASSEGINTEAFF. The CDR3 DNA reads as TGTGCCAGCTCGGAGGGGATTAACACTGAAGCTTTCTTT. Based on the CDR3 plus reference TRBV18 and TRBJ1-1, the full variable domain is NAGVMQNPRHLVRRRGQEARLRCSPMKGHSHVYWYRQLPEEGLKFMVYLQKENIIDESGMPKERFSAEFPKEGPSILRIQQVVRGDSAAYFCASSEGINTEAFFGQGTRLTVV.